This T cell receptor beta chain was profiled in a study of T cells after posttransplantation cyclophosphamide. V lost 0 bases and J lost 2, with 8 bases in between. The CDR3 runs 15 residues. The germline V gene encodes CDR1 MNHNY and CDR2 SVGAGI (reference sequence). This table comes from immunoSEQ multiplex PCR, and its TCRdb copy is limited to in-frame clones, with some not included. The sample is made up of over 30,000 clones, none counted only once. Ten or more counts support this clone. This chain links TRBV6-6 with TRBJ2-1; a weak D match, TRBD2 (5 bases). The clonotype was recovered from a woman aged 45-60 years in good health and a related stem cell transplant donor. Input material: PBMCs. This chain's CDR3 is CASSYSKLAYNEQFF. The CDR3 region has the DNA TGTGCCAGCAGTTACTCCAAACTAGCCTACAATGAGCAGTTCTTC.